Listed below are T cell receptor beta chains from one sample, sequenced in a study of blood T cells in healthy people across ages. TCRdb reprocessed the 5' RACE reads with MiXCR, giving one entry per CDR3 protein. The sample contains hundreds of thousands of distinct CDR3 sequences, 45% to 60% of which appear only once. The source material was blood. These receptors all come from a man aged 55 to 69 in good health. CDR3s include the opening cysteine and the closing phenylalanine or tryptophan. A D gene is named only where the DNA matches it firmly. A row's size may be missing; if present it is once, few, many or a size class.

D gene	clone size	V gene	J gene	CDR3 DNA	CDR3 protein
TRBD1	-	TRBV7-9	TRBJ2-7	TGTGCCAGCAGCGGCCGGACAGGGGGCCCCTACGAGCAGTACTTC	CASSGRTGGPYEQYF
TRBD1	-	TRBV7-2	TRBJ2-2	TGTGCCAGCAGCCTGACGTCGGGACAGGGGAGCACCGGGGAGCTGTTTTTT	CASSLTSGQGSTGELFF
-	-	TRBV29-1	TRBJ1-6	TGCAGCGTTGAAATGCGGCTACTCCGGTCACCCCTCCACTTT	CSVEMRLLRSPLHF
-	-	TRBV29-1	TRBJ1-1	TGCAGCGTTCCTACCACAGGCCTCGGGAACACTGAAGCTTTCTTT	CSVPTTGLGNTEAFF
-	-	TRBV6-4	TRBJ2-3	TGTGCCAGCAGTGAGGGGGCCACAGATACGCAGTATTTT	CASSEGATDTQYF
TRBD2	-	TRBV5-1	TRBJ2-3	TGCGCCGGCGGACCTTCCGGGACTAGCGGCACAGATACGCAGTATTTT	CAGGPSGTSGTDTQYF
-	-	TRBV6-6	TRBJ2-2	TGTGCCAGCAGTAGACAGGAGGCCGGGGAGCTGTTTTTT	CASSRQEAGELFF
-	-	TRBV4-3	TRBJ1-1	TGCGCCAGCAGCCAATGGGCGGGCCGGGGCGAAGAAGCTTTCTTT	CASSQWAGRGEEAFF
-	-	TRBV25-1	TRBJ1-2	TGTGCCAGCAGTTCCCGGGGCTATGGCTACACCTTC	CASSSRGYGYTF
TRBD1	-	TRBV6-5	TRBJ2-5	TGTGCCAGCAGTTACCCAAGGGACAGGGGGCGGCGAATGAGGGAGACCCAGTACTTC	CASSYPRDRGRRMRETQYF
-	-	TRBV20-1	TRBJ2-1	TGCAGTGCTCCGTGGGGAAAGGATGAGCAGTTCTTC	CSAPWGKDEQFF
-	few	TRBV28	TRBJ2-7	TGTGCCAGCACGGGACCCACTAACAATGAGCAGTACTTC	CASTGPTNNEQYF
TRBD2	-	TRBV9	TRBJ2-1	TGTGCCAGCAGCCTCAGTGGGGAGGGCTCCTACAATGAGCAGTTCTTC	CASSLSGEGSYNEQFF
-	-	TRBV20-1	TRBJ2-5	TGCAGTGCTAGTAAGGAGGGAGACGCGCAGTACTTC	CSASKEGDAQYF
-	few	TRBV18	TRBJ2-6	TGTGCCAGCTTGGATTCCGGGGCCAACGTCCTGACTTTC	CASLDSGANVLTF
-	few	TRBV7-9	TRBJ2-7	TGTGCCAGCAGCGCCGTTCAAAGTTACAATGAGCAGTACTTC	CASSAVQSYNEQYF
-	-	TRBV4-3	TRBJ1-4	TGCGCCAGCAGCCCGAGAGCTGCGGGTAATGAAAAACTGTTTTTT	CASSPRAAGNEKLFF
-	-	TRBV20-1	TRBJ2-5	TGCAGTGCTACCCTGCCCGGCCAGGGGCGCAAAGAGACCCAGTACTTC	CSATLPGQGRKETQYF
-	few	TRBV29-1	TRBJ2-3	TGCAGCGTTGCCGGGGAGGCAGGGGGTACGCAGTATTTT	CSVAGEAGGTQYF
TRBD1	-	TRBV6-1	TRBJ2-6	TGTGCCAGCGGACCGGGACAGGGAAACTCTGGGGCCAACGTCCTGACTTTC	CASGPGQGNSGANVLTF
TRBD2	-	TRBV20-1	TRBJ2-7	TGCAGTGCTCCCTTAGGGACTAGCCCTACCTACGAGCAGTACTTC	CSAPLGTSPTYEQYF
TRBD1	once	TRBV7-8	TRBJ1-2	TGTGCCAGCAGCCATCTGGACAGGTCTAACTATGGCTACACCTTC	CASSHLDRSNYGYTF
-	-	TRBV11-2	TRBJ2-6	TGTGCCAGCAGCTTAGGCCAATCCGGGACTCGTTCGGGGCTGACTTTC	CASSLGQSGTRSGLTF
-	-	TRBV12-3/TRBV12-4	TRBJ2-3	TGTGCCAGCAGGAAAAATGGGCCCCGATCGGATACGCAGTATTTT	CASRKNGPRSDTQYF
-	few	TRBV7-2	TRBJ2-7	TGTGCCAGCAGCTTAAGGAGGGACCGTTCCTACGAGCAGTACTTC	CASSLRRDRSYEQYF
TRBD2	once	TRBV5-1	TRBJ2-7	TGCGCCAGCAGCTTGGGGGGGGGACTCCAAGAGGCCCAGTACTTC	CASSLGGGLQEAQYF
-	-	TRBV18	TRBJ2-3	TGTGCCAGCTCACCACGAATTGAAGATACGCAGTATTTT	CASSPRIEDTQYF
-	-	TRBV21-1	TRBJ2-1	TGTGCCAGCAGCAACCCGGCAGGGGGATATACTGAGCAGTTCTTC	CASSNPAGGYTEQFF
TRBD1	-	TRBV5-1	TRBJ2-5	TGCGCCAGCAAGGAACAGGGGTACCAAGAGACCCAGTACTTC	CASKEQGYQETQYF
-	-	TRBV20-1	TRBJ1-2	TGCAGTGCTCCGAAGAGTTACTTTGGTGGCTACACCTTC	CSAPKSYFGGYTF
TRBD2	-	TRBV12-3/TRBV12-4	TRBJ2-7	TGTGCCACTGCTATCCTAGCGGAGGGTGAGCAGTACTTC	CATAILAEGEQYF
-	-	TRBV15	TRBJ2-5	TGTGCCACCAGCAGAGATCCGGGCCGAGTAGAGACCCAGTACTTC	CATSRDPGRVETQYF
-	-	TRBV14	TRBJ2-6	TGTGCCAGCAGCCAAGACAGGAGTTTCTCTGGGGCCAACGTCCTGACTTTC	CASSQDRSFSGANVLTF
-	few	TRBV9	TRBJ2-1	TGTGCCAGCAGCGTATCACAGTTGGATGAGCAGTTCTTC	CASSVSQLDEQFF
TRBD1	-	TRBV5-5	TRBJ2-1	TGTGCCAGCAGCTCAGGGACAGGGGATTACAATGAGCAGTTCTTC	CASSSGTGDYNEQFF
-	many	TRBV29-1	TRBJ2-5	TGCAGCGGACTCCAGGGACGGGAGACCCAGTACTTC	CSGLQGRETQYF
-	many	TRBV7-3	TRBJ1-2	TGTGCCAGCAGGGACGTCGGGATGGAGTATGGCTACACCTTC	CASRDVGMEYGYTF
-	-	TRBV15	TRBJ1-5	TGTGCCACCAGCAGAGATCCGACACCCGATCAGCCCCAGCATTTT	CATSRDPTPDQPQHF
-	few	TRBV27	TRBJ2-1	TGTGCCAGCAGTTTACCGAGGGGGAGTACCTCCTACAATGAGCAGTTCTTC	CASSLPRGSTSYNEQFF
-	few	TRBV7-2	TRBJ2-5	TGTGCCAGCAGCTCCGTGACATGGACGGAGACCCAGTACTTC	CASSSVTWTETQYF
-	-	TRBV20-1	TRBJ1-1	TGCAGTGCTAGAGATCGGCAGGGGATGAACACTGAAGCTTTCTTT	CSARDRQGMNTEAFF
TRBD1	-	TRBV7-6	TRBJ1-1	TGTGCCAGCAGCTTAGCCGGCGGGACAGCACACACTGAAGCTTTCTTT	CASSLAGGTAHTEAFF